This TCR beta chain was captured in a study of PD-1 blockade in classical Hodgkin lymphoma. General study results and limits: Exclusion covered patients beginning nivolumab under 1 year post-ASCT. It was among complete responders that baseline diversity resembled that of newly diagnosed patients.

Profiling relied on immunoSEQ multiplex PCR, and the TCRdb table lists in-frame clones only, not all of them. The table has 98,000 or so clones, roughly nine tenths seen once; the top ten hold 15% to 20%. No patient escaped relapse after autologous stem cell transplantation, and brentuximab vedotin exposure varied. Under best response, outcomes were complete response, partial response or progressive disease. CDR1 is GTSNPN and CDR2 is SVGIG in the germline V gene (reference sequence). The CDR3 covers 15 residues. V lost 2 bases to trimming and J lost 4 bases; unmatched junction nucleotides: 1. Points on this clone: Its cognate antigen is unknown.

The sample consisted of peripheral blood mononuclear cells (PBMCs), taken before the second cycle of nivolumab. This TCR was recovered from a human donor with classical Hodgkin lymphoma. The rearrangement joins TRBV30 to TRBJ2-3; TRBD2 aligns across 15 bases. The CDR3 DNA reads as TGTGCCTGGAGTAGGACTAGCGGGAGGGCAGATACGCAGTATTTT. It yields the protein CAWSRTSGRADTQYF.